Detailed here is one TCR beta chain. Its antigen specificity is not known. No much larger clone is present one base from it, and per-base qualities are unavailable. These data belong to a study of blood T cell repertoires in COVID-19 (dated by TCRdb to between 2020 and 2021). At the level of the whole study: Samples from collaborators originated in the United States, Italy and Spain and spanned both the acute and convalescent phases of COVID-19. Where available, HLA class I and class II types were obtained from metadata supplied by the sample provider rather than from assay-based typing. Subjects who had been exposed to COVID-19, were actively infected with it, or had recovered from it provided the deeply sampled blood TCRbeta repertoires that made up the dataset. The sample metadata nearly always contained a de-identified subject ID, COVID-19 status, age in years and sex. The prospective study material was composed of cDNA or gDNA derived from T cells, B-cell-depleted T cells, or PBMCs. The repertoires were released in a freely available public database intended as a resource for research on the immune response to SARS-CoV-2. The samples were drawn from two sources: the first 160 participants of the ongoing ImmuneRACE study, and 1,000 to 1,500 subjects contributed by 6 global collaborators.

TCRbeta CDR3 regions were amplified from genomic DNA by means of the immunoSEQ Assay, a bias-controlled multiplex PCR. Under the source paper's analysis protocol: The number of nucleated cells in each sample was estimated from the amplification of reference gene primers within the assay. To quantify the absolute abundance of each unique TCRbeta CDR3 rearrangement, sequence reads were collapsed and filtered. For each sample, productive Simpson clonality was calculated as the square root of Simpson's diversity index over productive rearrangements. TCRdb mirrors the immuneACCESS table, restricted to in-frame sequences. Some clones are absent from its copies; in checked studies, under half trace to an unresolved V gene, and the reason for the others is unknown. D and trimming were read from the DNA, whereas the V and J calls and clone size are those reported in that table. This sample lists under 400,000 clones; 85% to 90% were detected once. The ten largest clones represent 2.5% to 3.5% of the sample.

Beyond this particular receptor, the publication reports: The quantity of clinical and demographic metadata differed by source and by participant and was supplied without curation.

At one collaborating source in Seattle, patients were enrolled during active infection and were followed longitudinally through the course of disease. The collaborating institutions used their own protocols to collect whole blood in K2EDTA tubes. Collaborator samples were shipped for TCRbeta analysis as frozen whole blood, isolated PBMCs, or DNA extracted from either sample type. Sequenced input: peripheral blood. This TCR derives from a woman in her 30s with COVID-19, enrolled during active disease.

The sequence in DNA is TGTGCCAGTAGCGGGAGGGCCGGCGAGCAGTACTTC. Its translation is CASSGRAGEQYF. The chain joins TRBV6-5 to TRBJ2-7; the junction holds 11 bases that match TRBD2. V has 9 bases trimmed and J has 6 bases trimmed; junction bases matching no gene number 4. CDR1 and CDR2, looked up from the germline V gene, are MNHEY and SVGAGI. The CDR3 contains 12 residues, cysteine and phenylalanine counted. Only CDR3 DNA is held: 36 bases, read in frame from base 1.